This TCR beta chain is drawn from a study of prognosis after radiotherapy for stage I lung cancer. This clonotype has ten or more counts. With two-round multiplex PCR, TCR beta CDR3 sequences were amplified from genomic DNA. The first round of PCR was done with primers that matched each TRBV and TRBJ gene. TCRdb fed the multiplex PCR reads into MiXCR, producing one record per CDR3 protein. The data hold tens of thousands of distinct CDR3 sequences, with about 40% observed a single time. This clonotype was sampled from a donor aged 50 or older with non-small cell lung cancer. Here the sequenced sample was PBMCs, taken before or after stereotactic body radiation therapy (not recorded which).

The CDR3 reads CASSIVGNYGYTF. CDR3 in DNA: TGTGCCAGTAGTATAGTCGGTAACTATGGCTACACCTTC. The rearrangement joins TRBV19 to TRBJ1-2; no reliable D call. CDR1 LNHDA and CDR2 SQIVND come from the germline V gene (reference sequence). The CDR3 runs 13 residues. V lost 1 base to trimming and J lost 1 base, with 4 bases between them.